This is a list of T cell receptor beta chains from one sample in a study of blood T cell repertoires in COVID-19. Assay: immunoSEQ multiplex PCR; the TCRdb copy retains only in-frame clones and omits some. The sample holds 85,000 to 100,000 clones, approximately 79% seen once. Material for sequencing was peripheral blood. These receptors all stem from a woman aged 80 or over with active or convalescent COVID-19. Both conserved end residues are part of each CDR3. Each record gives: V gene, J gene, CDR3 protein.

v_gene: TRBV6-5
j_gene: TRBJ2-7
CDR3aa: CASRATYAYEQYF

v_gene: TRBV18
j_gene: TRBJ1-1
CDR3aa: CASSGQNTEAFF

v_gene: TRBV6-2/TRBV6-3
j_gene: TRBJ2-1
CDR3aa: CASSYSRLYNEQFF

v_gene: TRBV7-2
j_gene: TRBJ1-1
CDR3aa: CASSFTGTITEAFF

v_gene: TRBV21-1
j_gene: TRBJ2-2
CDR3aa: CVGWSCTVAADNTGELFF

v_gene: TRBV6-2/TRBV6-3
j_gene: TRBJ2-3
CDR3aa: CASSYFPGQGTDTQYF

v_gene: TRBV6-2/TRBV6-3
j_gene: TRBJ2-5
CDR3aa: CASSSRLAALRETQYF

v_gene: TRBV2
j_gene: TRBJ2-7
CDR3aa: CASRQGILEQYF

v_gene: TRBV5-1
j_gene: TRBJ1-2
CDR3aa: CASSFQGIYHF

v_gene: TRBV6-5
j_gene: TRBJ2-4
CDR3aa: CASSYSTGAKNIQYF

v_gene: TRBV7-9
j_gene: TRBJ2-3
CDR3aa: CASSPTVRNWDTQYF

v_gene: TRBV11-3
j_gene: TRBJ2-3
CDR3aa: CASSSGWTSGSGTDTQYF

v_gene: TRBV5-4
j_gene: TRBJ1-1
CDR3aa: CASSWQNTEAFF

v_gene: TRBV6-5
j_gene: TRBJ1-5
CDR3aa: CASSLGGNNQPQHF

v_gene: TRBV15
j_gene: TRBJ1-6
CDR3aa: CATSRQNYNSPLHF

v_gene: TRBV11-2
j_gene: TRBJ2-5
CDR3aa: CASSLGRAQGETQYF

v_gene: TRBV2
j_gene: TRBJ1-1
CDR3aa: CASSEQGHVNTEAFF

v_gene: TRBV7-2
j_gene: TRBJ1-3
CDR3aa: CASSTQTGGSGNTIYF

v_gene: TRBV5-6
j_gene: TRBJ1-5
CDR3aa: CASSYPRGRWPQHF

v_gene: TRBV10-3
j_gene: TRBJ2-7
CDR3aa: CAISESTVTYEQYF

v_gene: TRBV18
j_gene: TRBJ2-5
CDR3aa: CASSLGLRETQYF

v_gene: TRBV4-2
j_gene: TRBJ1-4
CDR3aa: CASNPTATNEKLFF

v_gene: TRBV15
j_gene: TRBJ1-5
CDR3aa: CATSREWGAGTNQPQHF

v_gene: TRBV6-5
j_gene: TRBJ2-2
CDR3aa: CASIYSNTGELFF

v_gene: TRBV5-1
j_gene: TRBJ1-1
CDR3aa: CASSMSQGRTEAFF

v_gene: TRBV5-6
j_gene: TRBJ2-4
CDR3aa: CASSLGLHPQNIQYF

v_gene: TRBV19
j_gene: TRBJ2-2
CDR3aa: CASSIAGRNTGELFF

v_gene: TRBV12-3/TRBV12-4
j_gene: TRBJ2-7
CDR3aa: CASSLAGGYEQYF

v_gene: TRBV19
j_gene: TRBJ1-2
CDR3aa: CASRKQGADGYTF

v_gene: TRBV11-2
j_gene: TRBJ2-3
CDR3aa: CASSLVPGLAGVTDTQYF

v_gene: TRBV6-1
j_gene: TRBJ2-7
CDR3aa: CASSEALGTGAGEQYF

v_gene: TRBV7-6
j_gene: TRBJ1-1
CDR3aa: CASSKTGGGTEAFF

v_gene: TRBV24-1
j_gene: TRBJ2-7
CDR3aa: CATSPGLAGSYEQYF

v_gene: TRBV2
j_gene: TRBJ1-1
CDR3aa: CASREERDTEAFF

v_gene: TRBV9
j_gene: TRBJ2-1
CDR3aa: CASGPTSGPYNEQFF

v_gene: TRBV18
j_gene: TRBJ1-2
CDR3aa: CASSPEVWEGGYTF

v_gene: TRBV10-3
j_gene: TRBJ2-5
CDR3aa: CAISAGGEQETQYF

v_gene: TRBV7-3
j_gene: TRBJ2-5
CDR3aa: CASGATGSDQETQYF

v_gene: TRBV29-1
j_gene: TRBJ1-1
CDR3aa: CSVGSLARAGVNTEAFF

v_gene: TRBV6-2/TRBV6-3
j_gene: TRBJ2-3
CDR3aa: CASSSRTSGRSDTQYF

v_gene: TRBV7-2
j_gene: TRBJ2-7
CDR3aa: CASSLMPPGSGFYEQYF

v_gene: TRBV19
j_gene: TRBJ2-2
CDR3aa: CASSIRQNTGELFF

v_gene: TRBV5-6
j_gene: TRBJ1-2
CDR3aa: CASSLGQGSVGFGYTF

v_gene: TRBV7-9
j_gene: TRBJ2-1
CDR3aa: CASSPLWASGLNEQFF

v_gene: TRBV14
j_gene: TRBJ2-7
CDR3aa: CASSQDSGSGYEQYF

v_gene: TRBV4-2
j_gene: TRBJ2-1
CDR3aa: CASSQVRSSGSRSYNEQFF

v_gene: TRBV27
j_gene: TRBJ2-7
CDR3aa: CASHRAVSSYEQYF

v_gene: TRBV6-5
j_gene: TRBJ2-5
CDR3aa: CASREGQPWTQYF

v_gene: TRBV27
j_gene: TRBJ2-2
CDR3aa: CASSFSGGRPGELFF

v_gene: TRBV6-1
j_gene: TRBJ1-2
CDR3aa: CASSEAGEGYGYTF